This record covers a single T cell receptor (beta chain). With V trimmed by 8 bases and J by 4 bases, 16 bases remained unmatched. The germline V gene encodes CDR1 MGHDK and CDR2 SYGVNS. This CDR3 has 17 amino acids. This sample was included in a study of technical replicates of blood from a handful of donors. Assay: immunoSEQ multiplex PCR; the TCRdb copy retains only in-frame clones and omits some. The table shows around 65,000 clones, with about 87% occurring only once. J is TRBJ1-3 and V is TRBV25-1; 8 bases are shared with TRBD1. Sequenced sample: PBMCs. The clonotype comes from a human donor in good health. Some clones in this sample may be carry-over from other donors' samples. DNA for the CDR3: TGTGCCAGCGCCGGTCGGCGAACAGGGGGTAAAGGAAACACCATATATTTT. Protein: CASAGRRTGGKGNTIYF.